This T cell receptor beta chain is drawn from a study of CD8 T cells in ankylosing spondylitis. Germline loops: CDR1 MDHEN, CDR2 SYDVKM. Trimming cost V 6 bases and J 16 bases; bases outside gene matches: 8. The CDR3 length is 11 residues. TCRdb processed the 5' RACE reads anew with MiXCR; each CDR3 protein has one entry. The table lists about 130,000 distinct CDR3 sequences, over 7% of them singletons. This chain connects TRBV28 to TRBJ2-1, with 8 positions matching TRBD2. The source is a male donor with ankylosing spondylitis or in good health (not recorded which). The material sequenced was blood, either unsorted or a sorted T cell fraction (not recorded which). The CDR3 loop is CASRSGTRGFF. The CDR3, as DNA: TGTGCCAGCAGATCCGGGACTAGGGGATTCTTC.